The rows below give T cell receptor beta chains drawn from one sample of a study of radiotherapy plus CTLA-4 blockade in lung cancer. Using immunoSEQ multiplex PCR, the repertoire was profiled, and TCRdb retains in-frame clones only, with some absent. The table lists 71,000 or so clones, approximately 86% of them singletons. The input for sequencing was peripheral blood, taken from a patient treated with radiotherapy plus ipilimumab. These receptors originate from a human donor with non-small cell lung cancer who had stable disease on radiotherapy plus ipilimumab. The CDR3 runs from the conserved cysteine through the conserved F or W.

V,J,CDR3
TRBV25-1,TRBJ2-2,CASLGRKAGELFF
TRBV28,TRBJ2-4,CASRVGGNIQYF
TRBV5-1,TRBJ2-3,CASSLGLAMQYF
TRBV5-4,TRBJ1-6,CAIGKLGTDNSPLHF
TRBV10-3,TRBJ1-4,CAISESDATNEKLFF
TRBV5-1,TRBJ2-5,CASSLDGGGAQETQYF
TRBV6-1,TRBJ2-3,CASTSTDTQYF
TRBV7-7,TRBJ2-3,CASSLSSGRSDTQYF
TRBV28,TRBJ1-2,CASSLNYGYTF
TRBV6-6,TRBJ2-4,CASSYTGTNKNIQYF
TRBV7-9,TRBJ2-3,CASSFGGAADTQYF
TRBV9,TRBJ1-1,CASSESGGRDTEAFF
TRBV19,TRBJ2-3,CASSIERTLTTDTQYF
TRBV27,TRBJ2-1,CASSPRSGGAHNEQFF
TRBV6-1,TRBJ2-7,CASSERSWRTAPEQYF
TRBV28,TRBJ2-1,CASSLCASGNSCEQFF
TRBV30,TRBJ2-7,CAWSPGTGPEQYF
TRBV7-2,TRBJ2-3,CASSQRGGLADTQYF
TRBV19,TRBJ2-7,CASSRSGGPSYEQYF
TRBV10-2,TRBJ2-3,CATMPSDTQYF
TRBV27,TRBJ1-2,CASSFGYGYTF
TRBV5-1,TRBJ2-2,CASSLDRLANTGELFF
TRBV28,TRBJ2-7,CASSLTTPGQRGCEQYF
TRBV7-3,TRBJ2-7,CASSAGLYEQYF
TRBV27,TRBJ1-5,CASSLQGQGAQPQHF
TRBV6-1,TRBJ2-7,CASRDYLYEQYF
TRBV28,TRBJ1-6,CASSSGINSPLHF
TRBV4-2,TRBJ2-7,CASSQDLGGAGEQYF
TRBV11-2,TRBJ2-5,CASSRQVRETQYF
TRBV19,TRBJ1-5,CASSIDRAENQPQHF
TRBV7-9,TRBJ2-7,CASSLGSQGYEQYF
TRBV15,TRBJ2-3,CATSPGVGGGTDTQYF
TRBV15,TRBJ2-5,CATSRDLGREETQYF
TRBV30,TRBJ2-7,CAWSVGAAYEQYF
TRBV2,TRBJ1-1,CASRLRGSTDTEAFF
TRBV5-8,-,CASSLVGYEQYF
TRBV5-1,TRBJ1-4,CASSSGRANEKLFF
TRBV6-6,TRBJ1-3,CASSLEGVTGNTIYF
TRBV5-6,TRBJ2-4,CASSTDTLAKNIQYF
TRBV5-1,TRBJ1-2,CASSFGTGNYGYTF
TRBV6-1,TRBJ1-1,CASSARAGKDTEAFF
TRBV29-1,TRBJ2-7,CSVDGDRGLLF
TRBV5-1,TRBJ2-1,CASSLELGYFNEQFF
TRBV6-5,TRBJ1-5,CASRPTGGGNQPQHF
TRBV9,TRBJ2-3,CASSVRSGVDTQYF
TRBV5-1,TRBJ2-3,CASRPGTGRTDTQYF
TRBV10-3,TRBJ2-7,CAIRLTSGGEQYF
TRBV6-1,TRBJ1-5,CASSAAGRQPQHF